This T cell receptor beta chain originates from a study of CD8 T cells in ankylosing spondylitis. Per germline, CDR1 SGDLS and CDR2 YYNGEE. V lost 4 bases and J lost 5; bases outside the gene matches: 6. The CDR3 runs to 14 residues. This clonotype was counted ten times or more. TCRdb redid the calling of the 5' RACE reads with MiXCR, one entry per CDR3 protein. The sample records tens of thousands of distinct CDR3 sequences, under 3% being singletons. The chain links TRBV9 to TRBJ2-7, with 10 bases aligning to TRBD1. The sequence was collected from a female donor with ankylosing spondylitis or in good health (not recorded which). Sequencing was carried out using blood, either unsorted or a sorted T cell fraction (not recorded which). In DNA, the CDR3 is TGTGCCAGCAGCCGGGACAGGGGCTCGGACGAGCAGTACTTC. Translated, it gives CASSRDRGSDEQYF.